These 32 T cell receptor beta chains were sequenced from one sample in a study of PD-L1 blockade in urothelial cancer. Time point specified: pretreatment peripheral blood. Here immunoSEQ multiplex PCR was the method, and the copy in TCRdb shows in-frame clones only, minus some. The sample shows tens of thousands of clones, 65% to 85% of them seen only once. The specimen was PBMCs, collected around atezolizumab (anti-PD-L1) treatment. The receptor source for this set is a man between 60 and 70 years old with urothelial cancer.

The V call is TRBV4-2, the J call TRBJ2-3; D possibly corresponds to TRBD2 (6 bases). V was pared by 1 base and J by 2 bases, with 19 bases between. Germline lookup yields CDR1 LGHNA and CDR2 YNFKEQ. This CDR3 is 18 amino acids long. CDR3 residues: CASSQGGEGGGNTDTQYF. The CDR3 coding sequence is TGTGCCAGCAGCCAAGGGGGGGAAGGAGGCGGAAACACAGATACGCAGTATTTT.

V usage is TRBV30 and J usage is TRBJ1-4; tentative D call: TRBD1 (6 bases). Germline CDR1 GTSNPN, CDR2 SVGIG (reference sequence). Trimming left V 0 bases short and J 7 bases short, with 24 bases between. The length of the CDR3 is 18 residues. The CDR3: CAWSVRGGRGMAGEKLFF. CDR3 DNA: TGTGCCTGGAGTGTAAGGGGCGGAAGGGGGATGGCGGGTGAAAAACTGTTTTTT.

The CDR3 DNA reads as TGTGCCAGCAGGTCGACGACAGGGACCGAGCAGTACTTC. It is translated as CASRSTTGTEQYF. The V call is TRBV5-8, the J call TRBJ2-7; the match to TRBD1 covers 7 bases. The CDR3 is 13 amino acids. The ends lost 5 bases at V and 6 bases at J; junction bases unmatched: 8. The germline CDR1 and CDR2 sequences are SGHTS and YDEGEE.

This chain joins TRBV7-9 and TRBJ1-3, with a tentative D call TRBD1 (5 bases). The CDR3 spans 14 residues. V lost 5 bases to trimming and J lost 1 base, with 9 bases between them. Germline CDR1 reads SEHNR; CDR2 reads FQNEAQ (reference sequence). CDR3 sequence reads: CASSRTQSGNTIYF. CDR3 coding DNA: TGTGCCAGCAGCCGGACACAGTCTGGAAACACCATATATTTT.

J is TRBJ1-2 and V is TRBV11-2, with 9 bases identical to TRBD1. Germline values: CDR1 SGHAT, CDR2 FQNNGV. The V gene end was trimmed by 1 base and the J gene end by 7 bases; junction bases not matched to a gene: 4. The CDR3 loop spans 14 amino acids. The CDR3 DNA follows: TGTGCCAGCAGCTTAGGGGGACAGGGTTTTGGCTACACCTTC. Encoded protein: CASSLGGQGFGYTF.

The chain joins TRBV7-9 to TRBJ1-4, with 8 bases lining up with TRBD1. This CDR3 is built from 15 residues. Germline lookup yields CDR1 SEHNR and CDR2 FQNEAQ (reference sequence). The trim removed 1 base at V and 8 bases at J, leaving 6 bases unmatched. In DNA form, the CDR3 reads TGTGCCAGCAGCTTAGGCGCAGGGGGCGACGAAAAACTGTTTTTT. Residues: CASSLGAGGDEKLFF.

The rearrangement joins TRBV5-5 to TRBJ2-7; D perhaps matches TRBD2 (7 bases). CDR1 is SGHKS and CDR2 is YYEKEE in the germline V gene (reference sequence). V lost 4 bases and J lost 0, with 11 bases in between. This CDR3 is 14 amino acids long. The CDR3 DNA follows: TGTGCCAGCAGCCGCGGGGGCACCTCCTACGAGCAGTACTTC. Protein: CASSRGGTSYEQYF.

The CDR3 region has the DNA TGCGCCAGCATGATGGCGGTCTCTACCGGGGAGCTGTTTTTT. Translated: CASMMAVSTGELFF. V gene TRBV5-1 combines with J gene TRBJ2-2; D call uncertain. The V end lost 6 bases, the J end lost 5 bases, and 14 bases lay between the germline ends. The CDR3 loop spans 14 amino acids. Per the germline V gene, CDR1 is SGHRS and CDR2 is YFSETQ.

The CDR3 sequence: CASSYPGYTQYF. CDR3 DNA: TGTGCCAGCAGTTACCCAGGGTATACGCAGTATTTT. The chain joins TRBV6-5 to TRBJ2-3; tentatively, D is TRBD1 (5 bases). Germline assignment: CDR1 MNHEY and CDR2 SVGAGI. Trimming took off 2 bases at V and 7 bases at J, with 7 bases between the two ends. The CDR3 extends over 12 amino acids.

The genes are TRBV25-1 and TRBJ1-1; TRBD1 matches at 8 bases. The V gene's germline CDR1 is MGHDK and CDR2 SYGVNS. The CDR3 has 15 amino acids. Unmatched junction bases numbered 6, after V lost 2 bases and J lost 4 bases. CDR3 sequence (DNA): TGTGCCAGCAGTGAACAGGGGGCGAGAATCACTGAAGCTTTCTTT. Protein: CASSEQGARITEAFF.

The rearrangement joins TRBV29-1 to TRBJ1-1; D is undetermined. The CDR3 spans 11 residues. Trimming pared 6 bases from V and 4 bases from J, leaving 9 bases between. Germline V gene lookup returns CDR1 SQVTM and CDR2 ANQGSEA. CDR3: CSVVIITEAFF. Written as DNA, the CDR3 is TGCAGCGTCGTAATTATCACTGAAGCTTTCTTT.

V gene TRBV7-9 combines with J gene TRBJ1-1, with 9 bases identical to TRBD1. Germline V gene data show CDR1 as SEHNR and CDR2 as FQNEAQ (reference sequence). Losses at the gene ends were 3 bases for V and 1 base for J; bases not matched to a gene: 3. The CDR3 sequence is 15 residues long. CDR3 in DNA: TGTGCCAGCAGCTTGACAGGGGGATGGAACACTGAAGCTTTCTTT. Translated: CASSLTGGWNTEAFF.

The chain carries TRBV4-2 and TRBJ2-1, with 12 nucleotides matching TRBD2. CDR1 is LGHNA, CDR2 YNFKEQ, per germline. V gave up 1 base and J gave up 9 bases; unmatched junction bases: 22. The CDR3 is made up of 21 amino acids. The CDR3 region has the DNA TGTGCCAGCAGCCAAGCAGGGGCTAATACGGGACTAGCGGGCCCCGGCAGTGAGCAGTTCTTC. As protein: CASSQAGANTGLAGPGSEQFF.

This clone was counted only a few times. The CDR3 protein is CASSPGTRTTGGEQYF. CDR3 DNA: TGTGCCAGCAGCCCCGGGACTAGAACTACGGGTGGCGAGCAGTACTTC. The gene calls are TRBV5-8 and TRBJ2-7; 8 bases match TRBD2. The CDR3 has 16 residues. CDR1 SGHTS and CDR2 YDEGEE come from the germline V gene. J lost 6 bases, V lost 4 bases, and 15 bases had no gene match.

The genes are TRBV11-2 and TRBJ2-3; D possibly corresponds to TRBD1 (6 bases). The CDR3 loop spans 12 amino acids. Germline V CDR1 and CDR2: SGHAT, FQNNGV. V was pared by 1 base and J by 8 bases, with 7 bases between. CDR3 nucleotide sequence: TGTGCCAGCAGCTTAGGAGGGGGTACGCAGTATTTT. The encoded protein is CASSLGGGTQYF.

The chain combines TRBV5-1 with TRBJ2-1; D perhaps matches TRBD1 (6 bases). CDR1 and CDR2 (germline): SGHRS, YFSETQ. The V and J ends lost 0 bases and 7 bases respectively, with 14 bases between them. This CDR3 has 15 amino acids. The CDR3 spells CASSLGSLRGNEQFF. In DNA, the CDR3 is TGCGCCAGCAGCTTGGGCTCCCTCAGGGGAAATGAGCAGTTCTTC.

V and J are TRBV20-1 and TRBJ1-3, with D hard to call. The CDR3 is 11 residues long. Germline loops: CDR1 DFQATT, CDR2 SNEGSKA (reference sequence). DNA for the CDR3: TGCAGGGACTGGAAGGGCAACACCATATATTTT. Translation: CRDWKGNTIYF.

The V gene is TRBV28, the J gene TRBJ1-2; D uncertain. Germline values: CDR1 MDHEN, CDR2 SYDVKM. V lost 4 bases and J lost 7, with 10 bases in between. The CDR3 is 12 residues long. The CDR3 DNA reads as TGTGCCAGCAGTTCGGGGTTTCGTGGCTACACCTTC. Amino acid sequence: CASSSGFRGYTF.

V is TRBV15 and J is TRBJ2-3, with TRBD2 matching 9 bases. The junction had 6 bases not matched to a gene; V was cut back by 0 bases and J by 5 bases. Germline-derived CDR1 and CDR2 are LNHNV and YYDKDF (reference sequence). This CDR3 has 16 amino acids. CDR3 nucleotide sequence: TGTGCCACCAGCAGAGAACAGCGGGGGGCCCAAGATACGCAGTATTTT. Translated, it gives CATSREQRGAQDTQYF.

The chain couples TRBV11-2 to TRBJ2-1, with D maybe TRBD2 (5 bases). Trimming left V 1 base short and J 0 bases short, with 10 bases between. Per germline, CDR1 SGHAT and CDR2 FQNNGV. The CDR3 length is 16 residues. The CDR3 nucleotides read TGTGCCAGCAGCTTAGGGCCGGGGAGCTCCTACAATGAGCAGTTCTTC. Residues: CASSLGPGSSYNEQFF. The whole variable domain, filled in from reference TRBV11-2 and TRBJ2-1, reads EAGVAQSPRYKIIEKRQSVAFWCNPISGHATLYWYQQILGQGPKLLIQFQNNGVVDDSQLPKDRFSAERLKGVDSTLKIQPAKLEDSAVYLCASSLGPGSSYNEQFFGPGTRLTVL.

The chain carries TRBV7-8 and TRBJ2-1; 7 positions match TRBD1. The germline V gene encodes CDR1 SGHVS and CDR2 FQNEAQ. This CDR3 region has 18 residues. The trim removed 4 bases at V and 2 bases at J, leaving 14 bases unmatched. The CDR3 DNA reads as TGTGCCAGCAGCTCTTCCCGATCGACAGGGCCACCCTACAATGAGCAGTTCTTC. Translating it yields CASSSSRSTGPPYNEQFF.

The chain joins TRBV6-1 to TRBJ2-5, with a tentative D call TRBD1 (5 bases). Trimming removed 4 bases at V and 1 base at J, with 10 bases between. CDR1 and CDR2 (germline): MNHNS, SASEGT. The length of the CDR3 is 14 residues. CDR3 DNA: TGTGCCAGCAGTGCTCAGGGTTTCCAAGAGACCCAGTACTTC. This encodes CASSAQGFQETQYF.

The chain has TRBV28 and TRBJ2-3, with a weak D call TRBD2 (6 bases). Between the trimmed V and J ends, which lost 11 bases and 4 bases, there was a span of 16 bases. Germline V gene data show CDR1 as MDHEN and CDR2 as SYDVKM. CDR3 length: 13 amino acids. CDR3 residues: CACGGEAADTQYF. In DNA form, the CDR3 reads TGTGCCTGCGGCGGGGAAGCTGCAGATACGCAGTATTTT.

This clone was picked up a small number of times. V and J are TRBV5-1 and TRBJ1-2, with D hard to call. The CDR3 is 13 amino acids. The germline V and J ends were trimmed by 2 bases and 4 bases, with 9 bases remaining between them. Germline V lookup: CDR1 SGHRS, CDR2 YFSETQ. CDR3 protein: CASSFSQVYGYTF. The DNA for the CDR3 is TGCGCCAGCAGCTTCAGCCAGGTCTATGGCTACACCTTC.

The rearrangement joins TRBV28 to TRBJ2-5; TRBD2 agrees at 13 bases. The CDR3 is 15 residues long. Germline assignment: CDR1 MDHEN and CDR2 SYDVKM. J was trimmed by 2 bases and V by 6 bases; bases with no gene match: 3. Here the CDR3 reads CASSTSGGGQETQYF. The CDR3 DNA reads as TGTGCCAGCAGCACTAGCGGGGGGGGGCAAGAGACCCAGTACTTC. The complete variable domain, with remaining parts taken from reference TRBV28 and TRBJ2-5, reads DVKVTQSSRYLVKRTGEKVFLECVQDMDHENMFWYRQDPGLGLRLIYFSYDVKMKEKGDIPEGYSVSREKKERFSLILESASTNQTSMYLCASSTSGGGQETQYFGPGTRLLVL.

This chain connects TRBV2 to TRBJ1-3; the match to TRBD1 covers 8 bases. Germline lookup yields CDR1 SNHLY and CDR2 FYNNEI. This CDR3 has 14 residues. Germline trimming cut 6 bases from V and 4 bases from J; bases unmatched to any gene: 5. The CDR3 loop is CASRGTGAGNTIYF. In DNA, the CDR3 is TGTGCCAGCAGGGGGACAGGCGCGGGAAACACCATATATTTT.

This clone was counted a single time. This chain's CDR3 is CASSSKLTQYF. CDR3 sequence (DNA): TGTGCCAGCAGCTCTAAACTGACCCAGTACTTC. This sequence joins TRBV7-9 and TRBJ2-5, with D uncertain. The germline V and J ends were trimmed by 4 bases and 7 bases, with 7 bases remaining between them. The CDR3 contains 11 residues. Per the germline V gene, CDR1 is SEHNR and CDR2 is FQNEAQ (reference sequence).

This clone was seen more than once but under ten times. The V call is TRBV7-8, the J call TRBJ1-2; no clear D gene. The V end was cut by 3 bases, the J end by 4 bases, with 9 bases between. This CDR3 has 13 residues. Germline values: CDR1 SGHVS, CDR2 FQNEAQ. This CDR3 is CASSFSETYGYTF. CDR3 sequence (DNA): TGTGCCAGCAGCTTCAGCGAGACCTATGGCTACACCTTC.

The CDR3 DNA is TGTGCCAGTGGTCCGGGAGCGGGTGGCTACACCTTC. Its protein product is CASGPGAGGYTF. This chain joins TRBV5-4 and TRBJ1-2; D is unclear. In germline, CDR1 is SGHNT, CDR2 YYREEE (reference sequence). The CDR3 covers 12 residues. Trimming shortened V by 8 bases and J by 7 bases, and 15 bases separated the two germline ends.

This chain joins TRBV6-5 and TRBJ2-2; 7 nucleotides line up with TRBD2. With 6 bases clipped from V and 4 bases from J, the junction kept 5 bases outside the gene matches. The CDR3 is 14 amino acids. Germline V lookup: CDR1 MNHEY, CDR2 SVGAGI. For the CDR3, the DNA is TGTGCCAGCAGAGGCGGGGGAGCCACCGGGGAGCTGTTTTTT. This gives the protein CASRGGGATGELFF.

V and J are TRBV28 and TRBJ2-7; D possibly corresponds to TRBD1 (6 bases). The length of the CDR3 is 14 residues. The V gene lost 5 bases and the J gene lost 2 bases, with 13 bases spanning the gap. Per the germline V gene, CDR1 is MDHEN and CDR2 is SYDVKM. The CDR3: CASSTTGFTYEQYF. CDR3 DNA sequence: TGTGCCAGCAGTACAACAGGGTTCACCTACGAGCAGTACTTC.

This CDR3 reads CASSDGQGTGNTIYF. The CDR3 nucleotides read TGTGCCAGCAGCGATGGACAGGGGACTGGAAACACCATATATTTT. This sequence joins TRBV6-1 and TRBJ1-3; 9 nucleotides line up with TRBD1. Trimming removed 6 bases from V and 2 bases from J; junction bases left unmatched: 5. The CDR3 extends over 15 amino acids. CDR1 is MNHNS and CDR2 is SASEGT in the germline V gene.